The 20 T cell receptor beta chains given below trace back to one sample, sequenced in a study of blood T cell repertoires in COVID-19. Repertoires were generated with immunoSEQ multiplex PCR, while TCRdb's copy carries only in-frame clones and drops some. The repertoire holds more than 300,000 clones, with around 89% as singletons. The sample consisted of peripheral blood. The source of these receptors is a woman aged 25-40 years with COVID-19, enrolled during active disease.

J is TRBJ1-2 and V is TRBV28; TRBD1 might be the D (5 bases). The CDR3 spans 13 residues. The ends were cut back, 7 bases at V and 4 bases at J, with 13 bases in the middle. Looked up from germline, CDR1 is MDHEN and CDR2 is SYDVKM. The DNA of the CDR3 is TGTGCCAGCACTCTTGGGGGGGGCTATGGCTACACCTTC. It translates to CASTLGGGYGYTF.

This chain links TRBV28 with TRBJ1-5; D not certain. V was shortened by 3 bases and J by 4 bases, with 10 bases between the two germline ends. This CDR3 is 14 amino acids long. CDR1 and CDR2 from the germline V gene are MDHEN and SYDVKM. The CDR3 reads CASSFGQVNQPQHF. The CDR3 region has the DNA TGTGCCAGCAGTTTTGGTCAGGTGAATCAGCCCCAGCATTTT.

This chain uses TRBV7-3 with TRBJ2-5; a weak D match, TRBD2 (7 bases). The ends were cut back, 2 bases at V and 5 bases at J, with 12 bases in the middle. CDR1 and CDR2 (germline): SGHTA, FQGTGA. This CDR3 spans 14 amino acids. DNA for the CDR3: TGTGCCAGCAGCTTAGGGGGGGCCCCGGAGACCCAGTACTTC. Translation gives CASSLGGAPETQYF.

The V and J genes are TRBV7-8 and TRBJ2-2, with D perhaps TRBD1 (6 bases). The CDR3 extends over 15 amino acids. Per the germline V gene, CDR1 is SGHVS and CDR2 is FQNEAQ. Between the trimmed V and J ends, which lost 5 bases and 4 bases, there was a span of 14 bases. The CDR3 loop reads CASSLRDTATGELFF. In DNA form, the CDR3 reads TGTGCCAGCAGCCTACGGGACACAGCCACCGGGGAGCTGTTTTTT.

This sequence joins TRBV6-1 and TRBJ2-3; 7 bases are a match to TRBD2. Trimming cost V 2 bases and J 1 base; bases outside gene matches: 3. The germline gives CDR1 MNHNS, CDR2 SASEGT. This CDR3 spans 15 amino acids. CDR3 coding DNA: TGTGCCAGCAGTGAACGTCGGGGGGGCACAGATACGCAGTATTTT. It encodes CASSERRGGTDTQYF.

V usage is TRBV6-5 and J usage is TRBJ1-2; the D is unclear. Per the germline V gene, CDR1 is MNHEY and CDR2 is SVGAGI. The CDR3 spans 15 residues. V lost 7 bases and J lost 4, with 19 bases in between. The CDR3 sequence: CASNPIPAGTYGYTF. CDR3 nucleotides: TGTGCCAGCAACCCTATTCCAGCGGGAACCTATGGCTACACCTTC.

This chain connects TRBV12-3 or TRBV12-4 to TRBJ2-3, with D unclear. The germline V and J ends were trimmed by 5 bases and 6 bases, with 9 bases remaining between them. The CDR3 is 12 amino acids. The CDR3 spells CASSQVQDTQYF. The CDR3 nucleotides are TGTGCCAGCAGTCAGGTCCAGGATACGCAGTATTTT.

The table lists this clone with a count of one. The chain uses TRBV7-9 and TRBJ2-7, with a weak D call TRBD2 (6 bases). V lost 3 bases, J lost 2 bases, and 8 bases lay in between. The CDR3 consists of 13 residues. The germline V gene encodes CDR1 SEHNR and CDR2 FQNEAQ (reference sequence). CDR3 protein: CASSFSGAYEQYV. CDR3 in DNA: TGTGCCAGCAGCTTTAGCGGCGCCTACGAGCAGTACGTC.

This CDR3 is CASSGTDGEKLFF. CDR3 DNA sequence: TGTGCCAGCAGCGGGACAGATGGGGAAAAACTGTTTTTT. The V gene is TRBV2, the J gene TRBJ1-4, with TRBD1 matching 7 bases. The germline gives CDR1 SNHLY, CDR2 FYNNEI. This CDR3 spans 13 amino acids. J gave up 8 bases and V 6 bases, and 6 bases lay outside the gene matches.

This chain uses TRBV2 with TRBJ1-2; 7 bases match TRBD1. The germline V gene has CDR1 SNHLY and CDR2 FYNNEI. V lost 6 bases, J lost 3 bases, and 10 bases stayed unmatched. The length of the CDR3 is 15 residues. The CDR3 loop reads CASSPRQGFDYGYTF. The CDR3, as DNA: TGTGCCAGCAGCCCAAGACAGGGTTTTGACTATGGCTACACCTTC.

This clone was observed once. This chain joins TRBV28 and TRBJ2-3, with 11 bases identical to TRBD2. The CDR3 is 16 residues long. Germline V gene lookup returns CDR1 MDHEN and CDR2 SYDVKM. J gave up 2 bases and V 7 bases, and 8 bases lay outside the gene matches. The CDR3 reads CASTPRLAGYTDTQYF. The CDR3 DNA reads as TGTGCCAGCACCCCCCGACTAGCGGGGTACACAGATACGCAGTATTTT.

A single count supports this clone. CDR3 DNA sequence: TGTGCCAGCAGCCCTCTGGGGCAGGGTAGCTACAATGAGCAGTTCTTC. Residues: CASSPLGQGSYNEQFF. This chain connects TRBV4-2 to TRBJ2-1; TRBD1 is a possible D gene (5 bases). This CDR3 region has 16 residues. V lost 4 bases and J lost 3, with 16 bases in between. The germline gives CDR1 LGHNA, CDR2 YNFKEQ.

In DNA form, the CDR3 reads TGTGCCAGCAGTACAAAGGGACAGGGATTATCACCCCTCCACTTT. Translation: CASSTKGQGLSPLHF. The rearrangement joins TRBV6-6 to TRBJ1-6; 9 bases align to TRBD1. Germline CDR1 reads MNHNY; CDR2 reads SVGAGI (reference sequence). Trimming at V came to 5 bases and at J to 10 bases, leaving 9 bases not matched to a gene. This CDR3 is built from 15 residues.

V and J are TRBV5-1 and TRBJ1-2, with D maybe TRBD1 (6 bases). The length of the CDR3 is 15 residues. Germline V gives CDR1 SGHRS, CDR2 YFSETQ. The V and J ends lost 0 bases and 0 bases respectively, with 9 bases between them. For the CDR3, the DNA is TGCGCCAGCAGCTTGGCTAAGGGGGCTAACTATGGCTACACCTTC. Translating it yields CASSLAKGANYGYTF.

The rearrangement joins TRBV7-9 to TRBJ1-2; no firm D call. The CDR3 has 15 residues. V was cut by 1 base and J by 3 bases, with 12 bases left in between. Germline CDR1 and CDR2: SEHNR and FQNEAQ (reference sequence). CDR3 sequence: CASSLGGSPYYGYTF. In nucleotides, the CDR3 is TGTGCCAGCAGCTTAGGCGGCAGTCCCTACTATGGCTACACCTTC.

V is TRBV4-2 and J is TRBJ2-1; TRBD2 agrees at 11 bases. Germline V CDR1 and CDR2: LGHNA, YNFKEQ. V shed 4 bases, J shed 6 bases, and the junction held 5 bases outside the gene matches. The CDR3 loop spans 15 amino acids. The CDR3 DNA is TGTGCCAGCAGCCCGCTAGCGGGGGGAACCAATGAGCAGTTCTTC. Translated, it gives CASSPLAGGTNEQFF.

The CDR3 DNA follows: TGTGCCGAGGGGGAAATGAACACTGAAGCTTTCTTT. It translates to CAEGEMNTEAFF. The V and J genes are TRBV12-3 or TRBV12-4 and TRBJ1-1; D is perhaps TRBD1 (6 bases). CDR3 length: 12 amino acids. The ends were cut back, 11 bases at V and 0 bases at J, with 10 bases in the middle.

The V call is TRBV30, the J call TRBJ1-6, with TRBD1 identical over 8 bases. The germline V gene has CDR1 GTSNPN and CDR2 SVGIG (reference sequence). The trim removed 0 bases at V and 6 bases at J, leaving 7 bases unmatched. The CDR3 has 16 amino acids. This CDR3 reads CAWSVWTGSANSPLHF. CDR3 coding DNA: TGTGCCTGGAGTGTATGGACAGGGTCCGCTAATTCACCCCTCCACTTT.

The rearrangement joins TRBV27 to TRBJ2-1; D is unclear. The germline V gene has CDR1 MNHEY and CDR2 SMNVEV (reference sequence). Trimming removed 2 bases at V and 8 bases at J, with 10 bases between. The CDR3 extends over 13 amino acids. The CDR3 sequence is CASSLNSIDEQFF. The CDR3 DNA follows: TGTGCCAGCAGTTTAAACTCCATAGATGAGCAGTTCTTC.

This rearrangement joins TRBV6-5 to TRBJ2-2; D perhaps matches TRBD2 (5 bases). V lost 0 bases and J 2 bases, leaving 10 bases between the germline ends. There are 16 residues in the CDR3. Per the germline V gene, CDR1 is MNHEY and CDR2 is SVGAGI. CDR3 coding DNA: TGTGCCAGCAGTTACTCAGAGGGATCCAACACCGGGGAGCTGTTTTTT. It yields the protein CASSYSEGSNTGELFF.